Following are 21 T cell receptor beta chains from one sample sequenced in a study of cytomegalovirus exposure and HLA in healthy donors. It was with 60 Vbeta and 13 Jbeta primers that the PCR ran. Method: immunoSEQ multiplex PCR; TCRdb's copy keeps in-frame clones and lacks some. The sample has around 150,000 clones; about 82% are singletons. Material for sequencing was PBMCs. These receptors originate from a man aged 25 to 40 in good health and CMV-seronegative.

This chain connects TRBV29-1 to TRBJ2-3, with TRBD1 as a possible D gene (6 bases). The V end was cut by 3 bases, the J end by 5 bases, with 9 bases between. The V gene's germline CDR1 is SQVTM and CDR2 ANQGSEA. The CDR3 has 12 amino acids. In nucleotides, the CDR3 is TGCAGCGTTGACAGGGGCAGAGATACGCAGTATTTT. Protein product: CSVDRGRDTQYF.

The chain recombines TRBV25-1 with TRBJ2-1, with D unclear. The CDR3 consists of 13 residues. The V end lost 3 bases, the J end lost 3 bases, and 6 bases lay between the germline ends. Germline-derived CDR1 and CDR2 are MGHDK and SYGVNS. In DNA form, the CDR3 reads TGTGCCAGCAGTGATGTTTACTACAATGAGCAGTTCTTC. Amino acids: CASSDVYYNEQFF.

CDR3 nucleotides: TGTGCCAGCAGCTTCCTTGGACACCTAATTAGCTCCTACGAGCAGTACTTC. This codes for CASSFLGHLISSYEQYF. This rearrangement joins TRBV5-4 to TRBJ2-7; the D gene is possibly TRBD1 (5 bases). The CDR3 spans 17 residues. The V gene lost 2 bases and the J gene lost 0 bases, with 18 bases spanning the gap. Germline-derived CDR1 and CDR2 are SGHNT and YYREEE (reference sequence).

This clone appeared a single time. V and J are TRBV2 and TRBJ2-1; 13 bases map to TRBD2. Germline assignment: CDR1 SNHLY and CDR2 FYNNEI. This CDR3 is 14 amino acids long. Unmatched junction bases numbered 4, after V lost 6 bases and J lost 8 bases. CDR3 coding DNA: TGTGCCAGCAGACGGACTAGCGGGGGCCATGAGCAGTTCTTC. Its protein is CASRRTSGGHEQFF.

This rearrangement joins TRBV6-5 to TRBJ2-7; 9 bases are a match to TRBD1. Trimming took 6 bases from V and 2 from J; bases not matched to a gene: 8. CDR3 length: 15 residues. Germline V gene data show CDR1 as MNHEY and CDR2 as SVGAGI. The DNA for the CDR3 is TGTGCCAGCAGGTACAACAGGGGGCTGACCTACGAGCAGTACTTC. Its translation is CASRYNRGLTYEQYF.

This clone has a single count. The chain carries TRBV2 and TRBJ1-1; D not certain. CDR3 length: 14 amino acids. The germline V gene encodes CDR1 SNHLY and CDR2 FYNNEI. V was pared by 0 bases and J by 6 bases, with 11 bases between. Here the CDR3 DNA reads TGTGCCAGCAGTGAAGCGCTTCCAGGCTCTGAAGCTTTCTTT. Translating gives CASSEALPGSEAFF.

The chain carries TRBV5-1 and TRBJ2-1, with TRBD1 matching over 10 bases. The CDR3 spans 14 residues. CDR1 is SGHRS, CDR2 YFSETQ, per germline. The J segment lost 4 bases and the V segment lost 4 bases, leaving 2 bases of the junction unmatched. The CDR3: CASSRDRGYNEQFF. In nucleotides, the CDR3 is TGCGCCAGCAGCCGGGACAGGGGTTACAATGAGCAGTTCTTC.

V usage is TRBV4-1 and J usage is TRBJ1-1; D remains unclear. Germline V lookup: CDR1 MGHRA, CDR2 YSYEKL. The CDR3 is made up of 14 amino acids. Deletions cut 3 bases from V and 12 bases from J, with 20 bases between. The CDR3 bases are TGCGCCAGCAGCCAGAGGTCCCAGACCCCGGGAACTTTCTTT. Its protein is CASSQRSQTPGTFF.

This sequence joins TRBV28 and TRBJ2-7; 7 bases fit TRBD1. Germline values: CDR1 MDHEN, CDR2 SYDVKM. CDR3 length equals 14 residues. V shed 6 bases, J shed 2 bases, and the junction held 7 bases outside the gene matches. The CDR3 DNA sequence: TGTGCCAGCAGCCGACGACAGGGACCCTACGAGCAGTACTTC. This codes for CASSRRQGPYEQYF.

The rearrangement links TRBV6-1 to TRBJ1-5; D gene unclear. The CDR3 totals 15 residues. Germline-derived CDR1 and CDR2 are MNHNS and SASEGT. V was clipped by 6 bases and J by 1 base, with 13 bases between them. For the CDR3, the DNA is TGTGCCAGCAGCAAAGACGGGTTGAGCAATCAGCCCCAGCATTTT. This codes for CASSKDGLSNQPQHF.

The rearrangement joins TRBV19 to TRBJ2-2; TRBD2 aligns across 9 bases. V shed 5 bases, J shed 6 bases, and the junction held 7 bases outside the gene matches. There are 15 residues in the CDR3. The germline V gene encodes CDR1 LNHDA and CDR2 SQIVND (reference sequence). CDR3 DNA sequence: TGTGCCAGTAGTGTTAGCGGGAGATTTGCCGGGGAGCTGTTTTTT. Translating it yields CASSVSGRFAGELFF.

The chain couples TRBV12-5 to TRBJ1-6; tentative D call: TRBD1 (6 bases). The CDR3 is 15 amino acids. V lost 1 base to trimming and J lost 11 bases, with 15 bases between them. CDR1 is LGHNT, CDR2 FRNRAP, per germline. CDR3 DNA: TGTGCTAGTGGTTTGGATGTCCAGGGGAAACCACCCCTCCACTTT. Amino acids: CASGLDVQGKPPLHF.

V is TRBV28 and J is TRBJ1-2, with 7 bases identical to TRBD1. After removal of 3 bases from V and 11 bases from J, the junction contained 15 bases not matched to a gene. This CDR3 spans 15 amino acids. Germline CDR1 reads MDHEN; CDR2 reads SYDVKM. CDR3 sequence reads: CASSLGATGSGEYTF. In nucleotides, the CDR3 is TGTGCCAGCAGTTTGGGGGCGACAGGGAGTGGGGAATACACCTTC.

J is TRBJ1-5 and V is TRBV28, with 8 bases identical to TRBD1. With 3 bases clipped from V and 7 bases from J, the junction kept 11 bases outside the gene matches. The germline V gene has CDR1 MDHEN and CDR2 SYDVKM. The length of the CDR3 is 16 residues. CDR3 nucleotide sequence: TGTGCCAGCAGTTTCGGGGGCCGGACAGGGAGGCAGCCCCAGCATTTT. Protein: CASSFGGRTGRQPQHF.

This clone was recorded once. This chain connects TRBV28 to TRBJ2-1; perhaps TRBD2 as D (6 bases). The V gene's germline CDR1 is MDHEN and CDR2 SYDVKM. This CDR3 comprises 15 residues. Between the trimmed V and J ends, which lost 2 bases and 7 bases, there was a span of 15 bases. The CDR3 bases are TGTGCCAGCAGTTTACCTGTAGTTCGGGGGAATGAGCAGTTCTTC. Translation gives CASSLPVVRGNEQFF.

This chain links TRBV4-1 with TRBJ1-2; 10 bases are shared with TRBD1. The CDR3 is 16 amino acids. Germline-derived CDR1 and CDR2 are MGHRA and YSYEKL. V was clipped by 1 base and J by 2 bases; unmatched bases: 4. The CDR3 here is CASSQVQGQGNYGYTF. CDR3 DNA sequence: TGCGCCAGCAGCCAAGTTCAGGGACAGGGGAACTATGGCTACACCTTC.

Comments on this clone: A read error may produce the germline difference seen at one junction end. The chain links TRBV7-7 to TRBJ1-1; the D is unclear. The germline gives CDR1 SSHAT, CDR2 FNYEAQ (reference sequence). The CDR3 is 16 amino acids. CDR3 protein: CASSLGPPSWSTEAFF. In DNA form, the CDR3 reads TGTGCTAGCAGCTTAGGGCCCCCTTCATGGTCGACTGAAGCTTTCTTT. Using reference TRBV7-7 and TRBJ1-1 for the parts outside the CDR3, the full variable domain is GAGVSQSPRYKVTKRGQDVTLRCDPISSHATLYWYQQALGQGPEFLTYFNYEAQPDKSGLPSDRFSAERPEGSISTLTIQRTEQRDSAMYRCASSLGPPSWSTEAFFGQGTRLTVV.

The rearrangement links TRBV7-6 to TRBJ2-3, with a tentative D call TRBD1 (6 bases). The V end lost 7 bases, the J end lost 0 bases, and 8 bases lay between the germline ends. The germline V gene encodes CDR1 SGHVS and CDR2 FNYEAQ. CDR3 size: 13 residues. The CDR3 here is CASMGASTDTQYF. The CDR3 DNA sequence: TGTGCCAGCATGGGGGCTAGCACAGATACGCAGTATTTT.

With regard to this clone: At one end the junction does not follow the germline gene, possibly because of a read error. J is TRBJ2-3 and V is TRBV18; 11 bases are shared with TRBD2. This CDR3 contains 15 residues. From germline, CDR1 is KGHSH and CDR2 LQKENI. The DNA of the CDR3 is TGTGCCAGCTCAGCACCACTAGCGGGGGTAGATACGCAGTATTTT. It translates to CASSAPLAGVDTQYF.

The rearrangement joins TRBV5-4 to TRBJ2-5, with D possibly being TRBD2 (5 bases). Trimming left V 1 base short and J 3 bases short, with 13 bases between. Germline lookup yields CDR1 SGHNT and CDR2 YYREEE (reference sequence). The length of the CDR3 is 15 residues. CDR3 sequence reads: CASSLFRRTEETQYF. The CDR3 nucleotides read TGTGCCAGCAGCTTGTTTAGGAGGACTGAAGAGACCCAGTACTTC.

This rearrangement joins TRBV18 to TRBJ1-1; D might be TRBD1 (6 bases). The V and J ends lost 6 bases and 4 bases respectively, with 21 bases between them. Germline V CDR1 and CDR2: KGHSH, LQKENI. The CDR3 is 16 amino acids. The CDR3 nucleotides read TGTGCCAGCTCCTTCAACAGGGAGTTAGTGGGCACTGAAGCTTTCTTT. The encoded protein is CASSFNRELVGTEAFF. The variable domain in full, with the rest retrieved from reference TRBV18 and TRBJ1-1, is NAGVMQNPRHLVRRRGQEARLRCSPMKGHSHVYWYRQLPEEGLKFMVYLQKENIIDESGMPKERFSAEFPKEGPSILRIQQVVRGDSAAYFCASSFNRELVGTEAFFGQGTRLTVV.